The 2 T cell receptor beta chains presented below share a single source sample, sequenced in a study of T cell repertoires in cytomegalovirus infection. These receptors have no known antigen. One entry per CDR3 protein results from TCRdb running MiXCR on the reads. This table has roughly 500,000 distinct CDR3 sequences, 30% to 35% appearing once. Source: cultured PBMCs, taken from culture after CMV antigen stimulation. The receptors here all came from a human donor in good health (CMV status not recorded). Some clones in this sample may be carry-over from other donors' samples.

The chain is built from TRBV7-6 and TRBJ2-7; perhaps TRBD1 as D (6 bases). Germline CDR1 SGHVS, CDR2 FNYEAQ. The CDR3 is made up of 13 amino acids. Trimming stripped 5 bases from V and 5 bases from J, with 13 bases between. CDR3 sequence: CASSTQGLHEQYV. Here the CDR3 DNA reads TGTGCCAGCAGCACTCAGGGGTTACACGAGCAGTACGTC.

The rearrangement links TRBV7-9 to TRBJ2-4; D remains unclear. Germline V gene sequence: CDR1 SEHNR, CDR2 FQNEAQ (reference sequence). Deletions cut 4 bases from V and 0 bases from J, with 10 bases between. CDR3 length: 15 residues. The CDR3 DNA reads as TGTGCCAGCAGCTCGGGCTCTCTAGCCAAAAACATTCAGTACTTC. It yields the protein CASSSGSLAKNIQYF.